The 5 T cell receptor beta chains given below trace back to one sample, sequenced in a study of T cell changes during pregnancy in multiple sclerosis. Some clones are missing from TCRdb's copy, which holds only in-frame ones; the method was immunoSEQ multiplex PCR. In the table there are under 45,000 clones, approximately 90% of which are singletons. The sample consisted of CD4+ T cells from peripheral blood mononuclear cells, taken in the first trimester of pregnancy. These receptors were obtained from a female donor with multiple sclerosis, enrolled in a pregnancy study.

This chain uses TRBV6-6 with TRBJ2-7; D not certain. CDR3 length: 11 residues. Germline V lookup: CDR1 MNHNY, CDR2 SVGAGI (reference sequence). Trimming stripped 5 bases from V and 4 bases from J, with 6 bases between. This CDR3 is CASSRKYEQYF. The CDR3 nucleotides read TGTGCCAGCAGTCGTAAATACGAGCAGTACTTC.

The chain couples TRBV11-1 to TRBJ2-1, with 10 bases matching TRBD1. Germline trimming cut 4 bases from V and 7 bases from J; bases unmatched to any gene: 10. Germline V gene lookup returns CDR1 SGHAT and CDR2 FQDESV (reference sequence). This CDR3 has 16 amino acids. For the CDR3, the DNA is TGTGCCAGCAGCTATGCCCGGGACAGGGGTTCGAATGAGCAGTTCTTC. Amino acid sequence: CASSYARDRGSNEQFF.

The rearrangement uses TRBV7-9 and TRBJ2-7; tentatively, D is TRBD1 (6 bases). Per germline, CDR1 SEHNR and CDR2 FQNEAQ (reference sequence). V lost 1 base and J lost 2, with 9 bases in between. This CDR3 has 14 residues. CDR3 sequence (DNA): TGTGCCAGCAGCTTAGTTGGACAGCCCTACGAGCAGTACTTC. Residues: CASSLVGQPYEQYF.

The chain combines TRBV28 with TRBJ2-7, with 10 bases lining up with TRBD2. This CDR3 comprises 16 residues. V was pared by 3 bases and J by 9 bases, with 14 bases of the junction left unmatched. Germline CDR1 is MDHEN and CDR2 is SYDVKM. The CDR3 region is CASSFPGSSGRKMQYF. The CDR3 region has the DNA TGTGCCAGCAGTTTTCCGGGGAGTAGCGGGAGGAAAATGCAGTACTTC.

CDR3 nucleotide sequence: TGTGCCAGCAGTCCGGACCCAGCGGGACAAGAGACCCAGTACTTC. Amino acid sequence: CASSPDPAGQETQYF. V usage is TRBV27 and J usage is TRBJ2-5; 7 positions match TRBD2. V shed 5 bases and J 2 bases; nucleotides not matched to a gene: 8. CDR3 length: 15 amino acids. Germline values: CDR1 MNHEY, CDR2 SMNVEV (reference sequence).